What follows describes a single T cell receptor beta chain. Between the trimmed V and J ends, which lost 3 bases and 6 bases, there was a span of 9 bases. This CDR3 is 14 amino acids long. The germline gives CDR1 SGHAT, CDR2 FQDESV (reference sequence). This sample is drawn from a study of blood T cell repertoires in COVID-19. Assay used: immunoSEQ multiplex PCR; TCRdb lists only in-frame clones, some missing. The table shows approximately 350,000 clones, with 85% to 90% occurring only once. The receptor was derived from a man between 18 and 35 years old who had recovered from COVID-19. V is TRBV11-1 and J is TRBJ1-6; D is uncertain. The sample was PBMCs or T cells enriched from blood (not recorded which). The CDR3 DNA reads TGTGCCAGCAGCTTGAGACAAGTTAATTCACCCCTCCACTTT. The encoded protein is CASSLRQVNSPLHF.